The 21 T cell receptor beta chains below all came from one sample that was sequenced in a study of glioma-infiltrating T cells. Amplification of TCR alpha and beta CDR3 regions from RNA used iRepertoire nested multiplex PCR. TCRdb reprocessed the multiplex PCR reads via MiXCR and lists one record per CDR3 protein. The repertoire holds about 190,000 distinct CDR3 sequences, with over 30% as singletons. Sequenced sample: glioma tissue, nonneoplastic brain tissue, or PBMCs (not recorded which). The receptors were gathered from a human donor with low-grade glioma or glioblastoma, undergoing nonglioma brain surgery, or in good health (not recorded which).

This clonotype has ten or more counts. The V gene is TRBV20-1, the J gene TRBJ1-5; D is uncertain. The CDR3 consists of 16 residues. The V end was cut by 3 bases, the J end by 6 bases, with 21 bases between. The V gene's germline CDR1 is DFQATT and CDR2 SNEGSKA (reference sequence). In DNA form, the CDR3 reads TGCAGTGCTAGTTCTGTTGATCTCGAAACCCGTCAGCCCCAGCATTTT. Its protein is CSASSVDLETRQPQHF.

Of note for this clonotype: Germline is not matched at one junction end, which may reflect a read error. This chain links TRBV19 with TRBJ2-2; 9 bases are shared with TRBD2. The V gene's germline CDR1 is LNHDA and CDR2 SQIVND (reference sequence). The CDR3 runs to 17 residues. This CDR3 is CANSISSGITSSGELFF. The DNA for the CDR3 is TGTGCCAATAGTATTTCTAGCGGGATAACTTCGAGCGGGGAGCTGTTTTTT. Looking up the rest from reference TRBV19 and TRBJ2-2 gives the full variable domain: DGGITQSPKYLFRKEGQNVTLSCEQNLNHDAMYWYRQDPGQGLRLIYYSQIVNDFQKGDIAEGYSVSREKKESFPLTVTSAQKNPTAFYLCANSISSGITSSGELFFGEGSRLTVL.

This clonotype was observed at least ten times. The V call is TRBV18, the J call TRBJ1-1, with 7 bases aligning to TRBD1. Germline-derived CDR1 and CDR2 are KGHSH and LQKENI. The J segment lost 6 bases and the V segment lost 3 bases, leaving 7 bases of the junction unmatched. This CDR3 contains 14 residues. CDR3 bases: TGTGCCAGCTCACCTCGGACAGGTAGCCCTGAAGCTTTCTTT. Encoded protein: CASSPRTGSPEAFF.

Many counts were recorded for this clonotype. The V call is TRBV11-2, the J call TRBJ1-4; 9 nucleotides align to TRBD1. Trimming took 1 base from V and 5 from J; bases not matched to a gene: 2. The CDR3 is 15 residues long. Germline CDR1 is SGHAT and CDR2 is FQNNGV. CDR3 coding DNA: TGTGCCAGCAGCTTAGGCGGACAGGGGAATGAAAAACTGTTTTTT. Translated, it gives CASSLGGQGNEKLFF.

The table lists this clonotype with a few counts. The chain is built from TRBV5-1 and TRBJ2-3; the match to TRBD2 covers 9 bases. Germline CDR1 and CDR2: SGHRS and YFSETQ. The CDR3 contains 16 residues. With V trimmed by 0 bases and J by 1 base, 3 bases remained unmatched. In DNA form, the CDR3 reads TGCGCCAGCAGCTTGGCGGCTAGCGGGGGCACAGATACGCAGTATTTT. This codes for CASSLAASGGTDTQYF.

As for this clonotype: A junction boundary mismatches the germline segment, possibly from a read error. This chain links TRBV19 with TRBJ1-1, with D perhaps matching TRBD1 (5 bases). The CDR3 runs 12 residues. Germline V gives CDR1 LNHDA, CDR2 SQIVND (reference sequence). DNA for the CDR3: TGTGCCAGTAGTAGCAGGACGGGGGAAGGTTTCTTT. This translates into CASSSRTGEGFF. Combining the CDR3 with reference TRBV19 and TRBJ1-1 gives the whole variable domain DGGITQSPKYLFRKEGQNVTLSCEQNLNHDAMYWYRQDPGQGLRLIYYSQIVNDFQKGDIAEGYSVSREKKESFPLTVTSAQKNPTAFYLCASSSRTGEGFFGQGTRLTVV.

This clonotype was observed many times. The gene calls are TRBV6-2 or TRBV6-3 and TRBJ2-1; TRBD1 agrees at 11 bases. Germline lookup yields CDR1 MNHEY and CDR2 SVGEGT. This CDR3 region has 13 residues. V shed 6 bases, J shed 6 bases, and the junction held 1 base outside the gene matches. CDR3: CASRGTGGNEQFF. CDR3 coding DNA: TGTGCCAGCAGGGGGACAGGGGGCAATGAGCAGTTCTTC.

This clonotype has just a few counts. The rearrangement links TRBV7-2 to TRBJ2-3; possibly TRBD2 for D (6 bases). Germline CDR1 and CDR2: SGHTA and FQGNSA. The germline V and J ends were trimmed by 3 bases and 0 bases, with 31 bases remaining between them. This CDR3 contains 22 residues. Written as DNA, the CDR3 is TGTGCCAGCAGCTTCCCTTTACCTACACTGACTAGTTCCCGTGCTAGCACAGATACGCAGTATTTT. As protein: CASSFPLPTLTSSRASTDTQYF.

About this clonotype: A much larger clone is a single base away; this may be a read error. This rearrangement joins TRBV7-3 to TRBJ2-2; possible D gene TRBD2, 6 bases. This CDR3 contains 15 residues. CDR1 and CDR2 (germline): SGHTA, FQGTGA. The CDR3 loop reads CASSPRNSNTGGLFF. CDR3 DNA sequence: TGTGCCAGCAGCCCACGAAACAGCAACACCGGGGGGCTGTTTTTT. Combining the CDR3 with reference TRBV7-3 and TRBJ2-2 gives the whole variable domain GAGVSQTPSNKVTEKGKYVELRCDPISGHTALYWYRQSLGQGPEFLIYFQGTGAADDSGLPNDRFFAVRPEGSVSTLKIQRTERGDSAVYLCASSPRNSNTGGLFFGEGSRLTVL.

The genes are TRBV28 and TRBJ2-7; TRBD2 aligns across 8 bases. This CDR3 contains 14 residues. Germline lookup yields CDR1 MDHEN and CDR2 SYDVKM. The CDR3: CSGSDSGTPYEQYF. The CDR3 DNA reads as TGTTCCGGCAGTGATAGCGGGACGCCCTACGAGCAGTACTTC.

The chain is built from TRBV20-1 and TRBJ2-1; no firm D call. CDR1 is DFQATT, CDR2 SNEGSKA, per germline (reference sequence). The CDR3 contains 14 residues. V lost 4 bases and J 8 bases, leaving 18 bases between the germline ends. DNA of the CDR3: TGCAGTGCTATCGGTTTAGATGGTACCTATGAGCAGTTCTTC. Translating it yields CSAIGLDGTYEQFF.

This chain connects TRBV27 to TRBJ2-3; 7 bases agree with TRBD2. CDR1 MNHEY and CDR2 SMNVEV come from the germline V gene (reference sequence). This CDR3 has 16 residues. V trimming: 6 bases; J trimming: 5 bases; junction bases outside the gene matches: 14. CDR3 DNA sequence: TGTGCCAGCAGCCGACACAGGACTAGAGTAAGAGATACGCAGTATTTT. Protein sequence: CASSRHRTRVRDTQYF.

Remarks on this clonotype: Given a much more abundant clone one base away, this may be a read error. The conserved final phenylalanine or tryptophan is absent from the CDR3, which likely points to a read error. The V call is TRBV7-2, the J call TRBJ1-2; tentatively, D is TRBD1 (6 bases). The CDR3 extends over 14 amino acids. With 5 bases removed from V and 8 bases from J, the gap between germline ends came to 18 bases. Germline V lookup: CDR1 SGHTA, CDR2 FQGNSA. The CDR3 sequence is CASSLPGTYEGYTI. Written as DNA, the CDR3 is TGTGCCAGCAGCCTGCCCGGGACATATGAAGGCTACACCATC.

There are many counts of this clonotype. J is TRBJ1-4 and V is TRBV6-5; no clear D gene. The germline V gene encodes CDR1 MNHEY and CDR2 SVGAGI. The CDR3 runs to 16 residues. V lost 2 bases to trimming and J lost 0 bases, with 10 bases between them. The CDR3 DNA follows: TGTGCCAGCAGTTACAAGGTGGCAGCAACTAATGAAAAACTGTTTTTT. It specifies CASSYKVAATNEKLFF.

This clonotype was observed at least ten times. The gene calls are TRBV20-1 and TRBJ2-5; a possible D gene is TRBD2 (5 bases). V gave up 0 bases and J gave up 1 base, with 9 bases separating them. The CDR3 runs 14 residues. Germline V lookup: CDR1 DFQATT, CDR2 SNEGSKA (reference sequence). The CDR3 here is CSAREWAGQETQYF. The DNA for the CDR3 is TGCAGTGCTAGAGAGTGGGCGGGCCAAGAGACCCAGTACTTC.

On this clonotype: A read error is possible here, since a much larger clone lies one base away. This sequence joins TRBV4-1 and TRBJ2-1; 8 bases match TRBD2. Germline V gene lookup returns CDR1 MGHRA and CDR2 YSYEKL. The CDR3 totals 12 residues. In nucleotides, the CDR3 is TGCTCCAGCAGCCAACTGGGACTAGGAACGTTCTTC. As protein: CSSSQLGLGTFF.

This clonotype was seen repeatedly, ten times or more. The genes are TRBV7-9 and TRBJ2-2; 7 bases agree with TRBD1. Germline V lookup: CDR1 SEHNR, CDR2 FQNEAQ (reference sequence). The CDR3 has 15 amino acids. Trimming removed 4 bases from V and 2 bases from J; junction bases left unmatched: 4. The CDR3 DNA reads as TGTGCCAGCAGCTCCGGGACAGTAAACACCGGGGAGCTGTTTTTT. This codes for CASSSGTVNTGELFF.

To note about this clonotype: A single base separates this from a much larger clone, so it may be a read error. The V and J genes are TRBV4-2 and TRBJ2-7; D is perhaps TRBD1 (8 bases). The CDR3 totals 16 residues. The V gene lost 6 bases and the J gene lost 3 bases, with 21 bases spanning the gap. Germline V gene sequence: CDR1 LGHNA, CDR2 YNFKEQ. CDR3 DNA: TGTGCCAGCAGGTCGTACAGGGGGAGGGCTCTCTACGAGCAGTACTTC. Translated: CASRSYRGRALYEQYF.

This clonotype was recorded a few times. The chain combines TRBV5-1 with TRBJ1-1; no definite D call. The V end was cut by 4 bases, the J end by 1 base, with 8 bases between. The CDR3 extends over 13 amino acids. CDR1 and CDR2 from the germline V gene are SGHRS and YFSETQ. Here the CDR3 reads CASSPSQNTEAFF. The CDR3 region has the DNA TGCGCCAGCAGCCCCAGCCAGAACACTGAAGCTTTCTTT.

As concerns this clonotype: The junction does not match germline at one end; this may be a read error. This chain uses TRBV6-9 with TRBJ2-3; no clear D. Looked up from germline, CDR1 is MNHGY and CDR2 is SVAAGI. The CDR3 length is 12 residues. The CDR3 DNA reads as TGTGCCCGCAGTGATTCCACGGATACGCAGTATTTT. This translates into CARSDSTDTQYF.

Notes on this clonotype: A much larger clonotype is one base distant, so this may be a read error. The CDR3 region is CATKAAYGYTF. The CDR3 region has the DNA TGTGCCACCAAGGCAGCCTATGGCTACACCTTC. V is TRBV24-1 and J is TRBJ1-2, with D hard to call. The CDR3 is made up of 11 amino acids. Germline CDR1 KGHDR, CDR2 SFDVKD. Trimming cost V 8 bases and J 4 bases, with 7 bases left between them.